These 8 T cell receptor beta chains came from one sample sequenced in a study of identical twins. TCRdb redid the calling of the 5' RACE reads with MiXCR, one entry per CDR3 protein. The data show 400,000 to 500,000 distinct CDR3 sequences, with 13% to 15% seen just once and about 0.97% held by the top ten. The same specimen was also included in a second study, on yellow fever vaccine responses in identical twins.

What was sequenced was CD4+ T cells sorted from blood. The origin of the receptors is a woman in her late teens or twenties in good health.

The gene calls are TRBV18 and TRBJ2-7; D may match TRBD1 or TRBD2 (5 bases each). The germline V gene has CDR1 KGHSH and CDR2 LQKENI. This CDR3 contains 15 residues. The ends were cut back, 1 base at V and 2 bases at J, with 12 bases in the middle. CDR3 in amino acids: CASSPRDGMTYEQYF. The CDR3 DNA follows: TGTGCCAGCTCACCACGGGACGGAATGACCTACGAGCAGTACTTC.

This clonotype was found many times. This sequence joins TRBV20-1 and TRBJ2-7; 9 bases are shared with TRBD1. V lost 0 bases and J lost 3; bases outside the gene matches: 3. The V gene's germline CDR1 is DFQATT and CDR2 SNEGSKA (reference sequence). The CDR3 has 14 amino acids. The CDR3 DNA sequence: TGCAGTGCTAGAGATTTGACAGGGGGCTACGAGCAGTACTTC. Amino acid sequence: CSARDLTGGYEQYF.

CDR3: CASGIGRTTGTQYF. In DNA form, the CDR3 reads TGTGCCAGCGGCATCGGACGGACGACTGGTACGCAGTATTTT. The V gene is TRBV5-6, the J gene TRBJ2-3, with D uncertain. V lost 7 bases to trimming and J lost 8 bases, with 20 bases between them. Germline V gives CDR1 SGHDT, CDR2 YYEEEE. The CDR3 contains 14 residues.

This sequence joins TRBV3-1 and TRBJ1-4; 8 bases agree with TRBD1. After removal of 5 bases from V and 10 bases from J, the junction contained 6 bases not matched to a gene. This CDR3 contains 13 residues. Germline V lookup: CDR1 LGHDT, CDR2 YNNKEL (reference sequence). The CDR3 DNA is TGTGCCAGCAGCACAGGACAGGGAGGAAAACTGTTTTTT. Protein sequence: CASSTGQGGKLFF.

This clonotype was counted a few times. The rearrangement uses TRBV3-1 and TRBJ2-1; possibly TRBD1 for D (6 bases). CDR3 length equals 11 residues. Deletions cut 5 bases from V and 10 bases from J, with 9 bases between. Looked up from germline, CDR1 is LGHDT and CDR2 is YNNKEL (reference sequence). As DNA, the CDR3 is TGTGCCAGCAGCATTGGACAGGAGCAGTTCTTC. Its protein product is CASSIGQEQFF.

This clonotype was picked up a small number of times. The CDR3 loop is CASSYRGLAGNTDTQYF. The CDR3 DNA follows: TGTGCCAGCAGTTACCGAGGACTAGCGGGAAACACAGATACGCAGTATTTT. This chain connects TRBV6-5 to TRBJ2-3, with TRBD2 matching 12 bases. The CDR3 totals 17 residues. Looked up from germline, CDR1 is MNHEY and CDR2 is SVGAGI. After removal of 2 bases from V and 2 bases from J, the junction contained 5 bases not matched to a gene.

V and J are TRBV28 and TRBJ1-5; 8 nucleotides match TRBD1. V gave up 3 bases and J gave up 5 bases; unmatched junction bases: 3. CDR1 and CDR2 from the germline V gene are MDHEN and SYDVKM. There are 14 residues in the CDR3. CDR3 protein: CASSLGDRYQPQHF. The CDR3, as DNA: TGTGCCAGCAGTTTGGGGGACAGGTATCAGCCCCAGCATTTT.

This clonotype has only a few counts. This chain connects TRBV7-8 to TRBJ1-5; D possibly corresponds to TRBD1 (6 bases). This CDR3 comprises 14 residues. Trimming shortened V by 6 bases and J by 3 bases, and 12 bases separated the two germline ends. Germline lookup yields CDR1 SGHVS and CDR2 FQNEAQ. CDR3 protein: CASRQDSNNQPQHF. CDR3 DNA sequence: TGTGCCAGCAGACAGGACAGTAACAATCAGCCCCAGCATTTT.